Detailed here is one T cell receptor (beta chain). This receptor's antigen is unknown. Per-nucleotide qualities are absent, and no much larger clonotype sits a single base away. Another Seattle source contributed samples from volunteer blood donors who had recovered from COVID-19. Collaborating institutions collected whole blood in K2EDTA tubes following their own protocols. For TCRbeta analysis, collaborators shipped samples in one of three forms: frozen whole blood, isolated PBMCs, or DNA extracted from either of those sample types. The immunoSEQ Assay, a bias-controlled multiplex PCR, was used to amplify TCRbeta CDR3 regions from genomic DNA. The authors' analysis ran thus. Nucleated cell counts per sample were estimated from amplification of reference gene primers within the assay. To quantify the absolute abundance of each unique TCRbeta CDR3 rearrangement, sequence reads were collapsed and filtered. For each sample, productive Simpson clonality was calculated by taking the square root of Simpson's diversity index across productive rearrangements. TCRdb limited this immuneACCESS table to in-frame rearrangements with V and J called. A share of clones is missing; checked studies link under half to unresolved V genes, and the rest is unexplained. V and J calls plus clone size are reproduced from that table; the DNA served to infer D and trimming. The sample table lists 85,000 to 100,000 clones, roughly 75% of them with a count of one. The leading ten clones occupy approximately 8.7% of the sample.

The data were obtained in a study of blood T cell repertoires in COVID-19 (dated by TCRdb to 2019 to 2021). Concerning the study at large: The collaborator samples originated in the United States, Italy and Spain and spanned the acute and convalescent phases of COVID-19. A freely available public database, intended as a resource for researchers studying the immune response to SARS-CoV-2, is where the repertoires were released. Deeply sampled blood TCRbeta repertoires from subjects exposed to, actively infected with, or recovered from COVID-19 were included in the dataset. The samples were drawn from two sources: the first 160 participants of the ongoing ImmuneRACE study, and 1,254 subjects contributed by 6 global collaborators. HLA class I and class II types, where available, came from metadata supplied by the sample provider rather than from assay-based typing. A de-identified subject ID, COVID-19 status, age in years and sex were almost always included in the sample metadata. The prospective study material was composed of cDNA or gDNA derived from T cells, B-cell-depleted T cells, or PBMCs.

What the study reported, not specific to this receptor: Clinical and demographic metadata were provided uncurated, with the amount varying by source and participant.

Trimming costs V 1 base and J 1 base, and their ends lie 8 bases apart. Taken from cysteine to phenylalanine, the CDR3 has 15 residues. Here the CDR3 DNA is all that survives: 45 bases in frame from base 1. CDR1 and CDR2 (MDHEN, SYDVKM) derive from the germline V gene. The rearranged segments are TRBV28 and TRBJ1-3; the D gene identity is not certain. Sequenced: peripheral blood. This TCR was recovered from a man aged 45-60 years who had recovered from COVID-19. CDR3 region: CASSLSGKSGNTIYF. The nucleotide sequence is TGTGCCAGCAGTTTATCAGGCAAATCTGGAAACACCATATATTTT.